One and the same sample provided the 5 T cell receptor beta chains below, sequenced in a study of T cell responses to AZD1222 COVID-19 vaccine. The method was immunoSEQ multiplex PCR; TCRdb's version includes in-frame clones alone and lacks a portion of them. Among 130,000 or so clones listed, roughly 90% were seen once. The sample here was peripheral blood, taken on day 0 of AZD1222 vaccination. These receptors all come from an adult in good health.

This sequence joins TRBV5-6 and TRBJ2-3; D unresolved. Deletions cut 3 bases from V and 2 bases from J, with 4 bases between. The germline CDR1 and CDR2 sequences are SGHDT and YYEEEE. CDR3 size: 12 residues. DNA for the CDR3: TGTGCCAGCAGCTACATCACAGATACGCAGTATTTT. Protein: CASSYITDTQYF.

CDR3 DNA sequence: TGTGCCACCAGTGGCGCAGGGGGCGCGGGGGAGCTGTTTTTT. It encodes CATSGAGGAGELFF. V usage is TRBV24-1 and J usage is TRBJ2-2; TRBD1 matches at 8 bases. Germline-derived CDR1 and CDR2 are KGHDR and SFDVKD. With V trimmed by 5 bases and J by 8 bases, 6 bases remained unmatched. The CDR3 loop spans 14 amino acids.

The V gene is TRBV4-1, the J gene TRBJ2-3; D possibly corresponds to TRBD2 (5 bases). The germline CDR1 and CDR2 sequences are MGHRA and YSYEKL. This CDR3 is built from 19 residues. Deletions cut 4 bases from V and 0 bases from J, with 23 bases between. The CDR3 coding sequence is TGCGCCAGCAGCCGATCGTCATCGGGCGGGCTGACTAGCACAGATACGCAGTATTTT. This encodes CASSRSSSGGLTSTDTQYF.

This chain links TRBV2 with TRBJ1-1; D is perhaps TRBD1 (5 bases). The germline V gene encodes CDR1 SNHLY and CDR2 FYNNEI. This CDR3 comprises 15 residues. V lost 8 bases and J lost 5, with 21 bases in between. CDR3 nucleotide sequence: TGTGCCAGCCGGGCCCGGGGGGGAAGAGGGACTGAAGCTTTCTTT. It codes for CASRARGGRGTEAFF.

The gene calls are TRBV19 and TRBJ2-1; D is possibly TRBD1 (5 bases). The CDR3 has 13 amino acids. The V and J ends lost 6 bases and 12 bases respectively, with 18 bases between them. Germline V lookup: CDR1 LNHDA, CDR2 SQIVND (reference sequence). In DNA, the CDR3 is TGTGCCAGTAGCTCCACTGCCAGGGTTGGGCAGTTCTTC. Translating gives CASSSTARVGQFF.